The sequence of this TCR beta chain was determined in a study of STAT5B mutations in CD4+ large granular lymphocyte leukemia (dated by TCRdb to between 2021 and 2022). Looking at the study overall: Among the healthy controls, the CDR3 'QG' motif was associated with a particular HLA allele. Flow cytometry performed on FACSCanto II or FACSVerse showed that the purified fractions had more than 95% purity among lymphocytes. TCRbeta repertoires of CD4+ T-cell large granular lymphocyte leukemia patients were compared with those of healthy blood donors.

A remark on this clone: It has no known antigen specificity. Within one base of it there is no much larger clone, and no base qualities were kept.

The immunoSEQ assay at survey resolution was used to sequence TCRbeta rearrangements from genomic DNA. In the paper's pipeline: In the TCR sequencing data, the lowest productive clonotype frequency that could be detected was 2.59 x 10-5. Analyses included only productive TCRbeta rearrangements, meaning complete and in-frame sequences. The clonality of each sample was calculated as Simpson clonality in the immunoSEQ Analyzer version 3.0. Clones were categorized by frequency as very rare, small, medium, large (1-20%) or hyperexpanded (>20%). Generation probabilities were estimated with OLGA 1.2.3, V-gene circos plots were made with VDJtools, specificities were looked up in VDJdb, and CDR3 motifs were identified with GLIPH. Held by TCRdb, this immuneACCESS table contains in-frame sequences only and omits some clones. Under half of the omission traces to an unresolved V gene where checked; the cause of the rest is unknown. V and J calls and clone size come straight from that table; D and trimming were deduced from the DNA. The table for this sample lists under 40,000 clones; approximately 72% of them were counted only once. The ten top clones hold about 2.7% of the sample.

Findings and caveats that apply to the study as a whole: Each patient's main leukemic clonotypes were private, but more than 20% of these clonotypes showed up at low frequency in the non-leukemic repertoires of other patients. The data were not HLA-matched, and the higher clonality in CD4+ T-LGLL than in CD8+ T-LGLL could be due to the relatively small sample size. Compared with healthy CD4+ repertoires, CD4-sorted patient repertoires appeared more clonal, and this difference remained even after the putative leukemic clones were removed.

Buffy coats from some 36 blood donors, supplied by the Finnish Red Cross blood service, were used as healthy controls. All TCR-sequenced material derived from peripheral blood: patient blood samples and healthy donor buffy coats. Peripheral blood mononuclear cells were isolated by Ficoll-Hypaque gradient centrifugation. CD4+ cells were purified magnetically from the buffy coats of healthy controls. Genomic DNA was extracted using the Gentra Puregene Cell and Tissue kit, and a Qubit 2.0 fluorometer was used to quantify it. The sequence derives from a human donor in good health. The sequenced material came from CD4+ T cells from blood buffy coats.

The CDR3 protein is CASSYGDGQETQYF. The nucleotide sequence reads as follows: TGTGCCAGCAGTTACGGTGACGGCCAAGAGACCCAGTACTTC. This receptor chain uses TRBV6-6 and TRBJ2-5; no D gene call is confident. Cut back by 2 bases and 1 base, the V and J ends lie 8 bases apart. Sequences MNHNY (CDR1) and SVGAGI (CDR2) are obtained from the germline V gene (reference sequence). Including the terminal cysteine and phenylalanine, the CDR3 comprises 14 residues. The read is trimmed to its CDR3 DNA, 42 bases read in frame from base 1.